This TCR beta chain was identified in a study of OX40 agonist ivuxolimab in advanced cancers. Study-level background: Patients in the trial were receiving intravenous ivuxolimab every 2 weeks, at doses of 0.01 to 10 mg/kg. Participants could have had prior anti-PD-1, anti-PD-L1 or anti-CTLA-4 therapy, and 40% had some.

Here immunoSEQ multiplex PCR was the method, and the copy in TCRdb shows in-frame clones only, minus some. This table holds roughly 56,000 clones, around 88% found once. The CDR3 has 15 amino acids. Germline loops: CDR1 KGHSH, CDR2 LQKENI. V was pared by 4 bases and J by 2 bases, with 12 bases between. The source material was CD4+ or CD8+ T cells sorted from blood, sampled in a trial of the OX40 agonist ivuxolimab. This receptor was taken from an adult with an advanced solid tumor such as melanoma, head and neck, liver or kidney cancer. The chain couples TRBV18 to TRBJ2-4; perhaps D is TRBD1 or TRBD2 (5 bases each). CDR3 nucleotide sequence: TGTGCCAGCTCACGGGACCTCGGGTCCAAAAACATTCAGTACTTC. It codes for CASSRDLGSKNIQYF.